Shown below are 24 T cell receptor beta chains from a single sample sequenced in a study of shared clonotypes between healthy human individuals. Sequencing used immunoSEQ multiplex PCR; TCRdb keeps in-frame clones, though not all of them. Altogether about half a million clones are present, 78% being singletons, with the ten largest covering about 12%. The specimen sequenced was PBMCs. The receptors shown here come from a woman in her forties in good health. Some clones in this sample may be carry-over from other donors' samples.

This clone was seen once. The chain has TRBV28 and TRBJ2-7; no definite D call. Deletions cut 3 bases from V and 2 bases from J, with 14 bases between. The germline V gene encodes CDR1 MDHEN and CDR2 SYDVKM. The CDR3 spans 15 residues. The CDR3 loop is CASSFKPAFAYEQYF. The CDR3 coding sequence is TGTGCCAGCAGTTTTAAGCCAGCCTTTGCCTACGAGCAGTACTTC.

V and J are TRBV6-6 and TRBJ1-2, with D tentatively TRBD1 (6 bases). Germline V gene sequence: CDR1 MNHNY, CDR2 SVGAGI (reference sequence). The CDR3 totals 15 residues. The V end was cut by 5 bases, the J end by 5 bases, with 18 bases between. CDR3 sequence reads: CASSEDSDRAYGYTF. CDR3 DNA sequence: TGTGCCAGCAGTGAGGACAGCGATCGGGCTTATGGCTACACCTTC.

This rearrangement joins TRBV7-9 to TRBJ2-7; D tentatively reads TRBD1 or TRBD2 (5 bases each). The germline V gene has CDR1 SEHNR and CDR2 FQNEAQ (reference sequence). V was cut by 1 base and J by 0 bases, with 13 bases left in between. The CDR3 runs to 16 residues. DNA of the CDR3: TGTGCCAGCAGCTTAGGATTGGGGGTGATCTCCTACGAGCAGTACTTC. Amino acids: CASSLGLGVISYEQYF.

This chain links TRBV11-1 with TRBJ2-3, with 12 bases identical to TRBD2. Germline V gene lookup returns CDR1 SGHAT and CDR2 FQDESV (reference sequence). The CDR3 runs 16 residues. V shed 5 bases, J shed 4 bases, and the junction held 7 bases outside the gene matches. The CDR3 DNA is TGTGCCAGCAGCCCAGGGGGACTAGCGGGTTCAGATACGCAGTATTTT. It translates to CASSPGGLAGSDTQYF.

The chain has TRBV4-2 and TRBJ2-3, with D tentatively TRBD1 (6 bases). V shed 0 bases and J shed 4 bases, with 11 bases lying between them. Germline V gene sequence: CDR1 LGHNA, CDR2 YNFKEQ. The CDR3 consists of 15 residues. The CDR3 loop is CASSQEGRGADTQYF. CDR3 in DNA: TGTGCCAGCAGCCAAGAGGGCAGGGGCGCAGATACGCAGTATTTT.

The genes are TRBV7-2 and TRBJ1-3; maybe TRBD1 (6 bases). The CDR3 totals 14 residues. Deletions cut 4 bases from V and 3 bases from J, with 10 bases between. Per germline, CDR1 SGHTA and CDR2 FQGNSA. CDR3 sequence: CASSSTGLGNTIYF. Here the CDR3 DNA reads TGTGCCAGCAGCTCGACAGGCCTTGGAAACACCATATATTTT. Complete variable domain (other parts from reference TRBV7-2 and TRBJ1-3): GAGVSQSPSNKVTEKGKDVELRCDPISGHTALYWYRQSLGQGLEFLIYFQGNSAPDKSGLPSDRFSAERTGGSVSTLTIQRTQQEDSAVYLCASSSTGLGNTIYFGEGSWLTVV.

J is TRBJ2-1 and V is TRBV7-9; 7 positions match TRBD2. Germline CDR1 reads SEHNR; CDR2 reads FQNEAQ (reference sequence). There are 15 residues in the CDR3. After removal of 8 bases from V and 7 bases from J, the junction contained 14 bases not matched to a gene. This chain's CDR3 is CASGGRGLRENEQFF. The DNA for the CDR3 is TGTGCCAGCGGGGGGAGGGGACTAAGGGAAAATGAGCAGTTCTTC.

The rearrangement uses TRBV29-1 and TRBJ2-2, with 10 bases aligning to TRBD1. The V gene end was trimmed by 4 bases and the J gene end by 6 bases; junction bases not matched to a gene: 5. CDR3 length: 14 residues. Germline V gene data show CDR1 as SQVTM and CDR2 as ANQGSEA. The CDR3 is CSVGQGATAGELFF. The CDR3 DNA reads as TGCAGCGTTGGACAGGGGGCGACCGCCGGGGAGCTGTTTTTT.

This sequence joins TRBV9 and TRBJ2-7, with 13 bases aligning to TRBD2. The CDR3 extends over 15 amino acids. Per germline, CDR1 SGDLS and CDR2 YYNGEE. V was pared by 4 bases and J by 5 bases, with 6 bases of the junction left unmatched. In DNA form, the CDR3 reads TGTGCCAGCAGCCCCCGGACTAGCGGGAGAAACGAGCAGTACTTC. Protein sequence: CASSPRTSGRNEQYF.

The chain uses TRBV28 and TRBJ1-5, with D possibly matching TRBD1 (5 bases). Germline V gene sequence: CDR1 MDHEN, CDR2 SYDVKM. This CDR3 contains 16 residues. Trimming pared 2 bases from V and 6 bases from J, leaving 17 bases between. The CDR3 reads CASSLGRAGYSQPQHF. CDR3 in DNA: TGTGCCAGCAGTTTAGGGCGGGCAGGGTATAGTCAGCCCCAGCATTTT.

This chain uses TRBV18 with TRBJ2-5; D gene uncertain. The CDR3 is 14 residues long. V lost 3 bases and J lost 4, with 12 bases in between. Germline CDR1 and CDR2: KGHSH and LQKENI. The CDR3 reads CASSPAGYAETQYF. As DNA, the CDR3 is TGTGCCAGCTCACCGGCCGGTTATGCAGAGACCCAGTACTTC.

This clone was seen ten or more times. J is TRBJ2-2 and V is TRBV7-2, with D perhaps matching TRBD1 (5 bases). Per the germline V gene, CDR1 is SGHTA and CDR2 is FQGNSA. The CDR3 loop spans 16 amino acids. Trimming removed 5 bases from V and 2 bases from J, with 15 bases in between. Here the CDR3 reads CASSPFGAANTGELFF. CDR3 nucleotides: TGTGCCAGCAGCCCCTTTGGGGCAGCTAACACCGGGGAGCTGTTTTTT.

This rearrangement joins TRBV7-9 to TRBJ1-1; no reliable D call. The germline V gene encodes CDR1 SEHNR and CDR2 FQNEAQ (reference sequence). The CDR3 length is 17 residues. V was pared by 5 bases and J by 0 bases, with 19 bases between. The CDR3 DNA follows: TGTGCCAGCAGCCGGTCACCGGGCGGTGGGGTGAACACTGAAGCTTTCTTT. Translation: CASSRSPGGGVNTEAFF.

This clone was recorded only once. This chain connects TRBV2 to TRBJ1-1, with D unclear. The CDR3 totals 16 residues. The germline V gene has CDR1 SNHLY and CDR2 FYNNEI. The V and J ends lost 3 bases and 0 bases respectively, with 14 bases between them. The CDR3 spells CASSDGRAIMNTEAFF. CDR3 sequence (DNA): TGTGCCAGCAGTGATGGGCGTGCCATCATGAACACTGAAGCTTTCTTT. Combining the CDR3 with reference TRBV2 and TRBJ1-1 gives the whole variable domain EPEVTQTPSHQVTQMGQEVILRCVPISNHLYFYWYRQILGQKVEFLVSFYNNEISEKSEIFDDQFSVERPDGSNFTLKIRSTKLEDSAMYFCASSDGRAIMNTEAFFGQGTRLTVV.

J is TRBJ2-5 and V is TRBV5-1; perhaps TRBD1 as D (5 bases). The CDR3 covers 13 residues. Trimming pared 3 bases from V and 5 bases from J, leaving 11 bases between. Germline CDR1 reads SGHRS; CDR2 reads YFSETQ. Written as DNA, the CDR3 is TGCGCCAGCAGCTCGGGCCCAGGGGAGACCCAGTACTTC. Translating gives CASSSGPGETQYF.

The genes are TRBV7-8 and TRBJ2-3, with 7 bases aligning to TRBD2. The germline V gene encodes CDR1 SGHVS and CDR2 FQNEAQ. The CDR3 has 14 amino acids. J was trimmed by 1 base and V by 2 bases; bases with no gene match: 0. CDR3 in DNA: TGTGCCAGCAGCTTAAGCGGGGGCACAGATACGCAGTATTTT. Its protein is CASSLSGGTDTQYF.

V is TRBV6-6 and J is TRBJ1-4, with a tentative D call TRBD1 (5 bases). The CDR3 contains 15 residues. Germline V lookup: CDR1 MNHNY, CDR2 SVGAGI (reference sequence). Trimming removed 0 bases at V and 3 bases at J, with 8 bases between. The CDR3 loop reads CASSYSTVANEKLFF. For the CDR3, the DNA is TGTGCCAGCAGTTACTCGACAGTGGCTAATGAAAAACTGTTTTTT.

Worth noting for this clone: At the DNA level, this CDR3 is encoded by other sequences in the same sample as well. The chain carries TRBV5-1 and TRBJ2-3, with no clear D. V dropped 4 bases and J dropped 0 bases, with 6 bases sitting between them. The length of the CDR3 is 13 residues. The germline CDR1 and CDR2 sequences are SGHRS and YFSETQ. The CDR3 is CASSLTSTDTQYF. CDR3 coding DNA: TGCGCCAGCAGCCTAACTAGCACAGATACGCAGTATTTT.

V usage is TRBV7-9 and J usage is TRBJ2-7; TRBD1 agrees at 8 bases. Germline V gives CDR1 SEHNR, CDR2 FQNEAQ (reference sequence). The CDR3 covers 14 residues. J was trimmed by 4 bases and V by 2 bases; bases with no gene match: 4. The CDR3 sequence: CASSLRTGPYEQYF. The CDR3 DNA is TGTGCCAGCAGCTTACGGACAGGGCCTTACGAGCAGTACTTC.

The rearrangement links TRBV5-8 to TRBJ2-1, with 7 bases that match TRBD1. The CDR3 totals 13 residues. J gave up 9 bases and V 4 bases, and 7 bases lay outside the gene matches. Germline V gives CDR1 SGHTS, CDR2 YDEGEE. CDR3 protein: CASSRRGGGEQFF. The CDR3 DNA reads TGTGCCAGCAGCCGCCGAGGGGGCGGTGAGCAGTTCTTC.

The chain combines TRBV27 with TRBJ1-1; D not certain. The CDR3 covers 14 residues. V gave up 6 bases and J gave up 1 base, with 12 bases separating them. CDR1 is MNHEY, CDR2 SMNVEV, per germline (reference sequence). The DNA of the CDR3 is TGTGCCAGCAGGGCAACACTTCAGAACACTGAAGCTTTCTTT. Its protein is CASRATLQNTEAFF.

This chain joins TRBV6-1 and TRBJ1-5; 7 bases map to TRBD1. V gave up 4 bases and J gave up 7 bases; unmatched junction bases: 7. This CDR3 spans 14 amino acids. CDR1 is MNHNS, CDR2 SASEGT, per germline. The CDR3 coding sequence is TGTGCCAGCAGTGCCAGGGGGGAGGGGCAGCCCCAGCATTTT. As protein: CASSARGEGQPQHF.

V and J are TRBV19 and TRBJ2-7; tentatively, D is TRBD2 (6 bases). V was cut by 1 base and J by 3 bases, with 13 bases left in between. This CDR3 has 15 amino acids. Germline CDR1 LNHDA, CDR2 SQIVND (reference sequence). The chain's CDR3 is CASSIGGGILYEQYF. The CDR3 coding sequence is TGTGCCAGTAGTATAGGCGGAGGGATTCTCTACGAGCAGTACTTC.

This clone was counted a single time. The rearrangement links TRBV11-3 to TRBJ2-7; tentatively, D is TRBD1 (6 bases). Trimming took off 5 bases at V and 7 bases at J, with 18 bases between the two ends. The CDR3 has 14 amino acids. CDR1 and CDR2 (germline): SGHNT, YENEEA. CDR3 DNA: TGTGCCAGCAGCGCTCGACAGGCGCTAGGGGAGCAGTACTTC. Its protein is CASSARQALGEQYF.